This T cell receptor (beta chain) was sequenced during a study of shared clonotypes between healthy human individuals (dated by TCRdb to the early 2020s). For the wider study: The cohort included three men and a couple of women between 18 and 49 years of age. For each donor, CD4 naive and CD4 memory were each given three plates, CD8 naive was given two plates, and CD8 memory was given one plate. Each donor's leukapheresis produced roughly between roughly 0.85 and 9.5 billion PBMCs. The study deeply sequenced blood TCR repertoires of five healthy adults to estimate repertoire size and the extent of clonotype sharing between individuals. Different laboratories and diverse techniques were used to prepare libraries and sequence TCR repertoires, to increase sequencing depth and limit assay-specific biases. Here is what the overall study found, with its caveats: When a handful of donors were compared, the shared fraction of clonotypes was around 4.6% for naive CD4, around 4% for naive CD8, roughly 2.5% for memory CD4, and roughly 0.43% for memory CD8. Pairwise subsampling indicated that sequencing depth was expected to affect the degree of clonotype sharing among donors. Even with the large sequencing depth, rarefaction of the sorted-subset datasets indicated that sequencing was incomplete. Naive subsets generally had larger estimated clonotype richness than memory subsets did. Compared with non-shared clonotypes, clonotypes shared by all four sorted-subset donors had higher generation probabilities. Because the study included only a small number of donors, the genetic and exposure-history diversity represented was limited. Sampling was restricted to blood, and TCR repertoires in tissues likely differ from the TCR repertoires found in blood.

Its CDR3 holds 13 amino acids, cysteine through phenylalanine. Only CDR3 DNA is held: 39 bases, read in frame from base 1. The germline V gene encodes CDR1 SGHRS and CDR2 YFSETQ. The germline V end is reduced by 3 bases and the J end by 11 bases; junction bases left unmatched: 7. The donors were healthy, HIV-negative adults with no recently reported acute infections or vaccinations. All donors were Caucasian adults living in Nashville, Tennessee, USA. Magnetic negative selection was used to enrich CD4+ T cells, after which naive cells were positively selected on CD45RA and the negative fraction became the memory subset. After blood collection by leukapheresis, PBMCs were isolated using Ficoll-Histopaque density gradient centrifugation and then cryopreserved in the vapor phase of liquid nitrogen. Purity and quantity of every magnetically sorted T cell population were checked by analytical flow cytometry. Each sorted fraction had its genomic DNA isolated and then quantified by UV absorbance on a Nanodrop 2000c.

Concerning this clone: It lacks a known antigen. Base qualities are not at hand, and no much larger clone is one base apart.

Using the deep immunoSEQ assay, TCR CDR3 regions were amplified from genomic DNA by multiplex PCR. For each cell subset, the extracted genomic DNA was distributed evenly across all wells of several immunoSEQ 96-well plates, and each plate served as one replicate. Each replicate PCR for sorted subsets received roughly 200 ng genomic DNA, equal to tens of thousands of T cell genomes. The purified libraries were quantified using a Qubit 3.0 fluorometer, sized with a Bioanalyzer 2100, and then quantified again using the KAPA Library Quantification kit. Every immunoSEQ 96-well plate was sequenced on a separate single-read 150-cycle Illumina NextSeq 550 flow cell. In the authors' own workflow: The immunoSEQ output contained only junctional sequences without quality scores, so filtering could not match that applied to full-length reads. Sequences were annotated with PyIR, a Python wrapper for IgBLAST v1.9, using IMGT germline references to assign V/J genes and CDR3. Reads were filtered out if the reads had weak V/J assignments (E-value above 1e-6), no CDR3, stop codons, out-of-frame junctions, or ambiguous translated residues. V3J clonotypes were defined as sequences sharing the same inferred V gene, J gene, and CDR3 amino acid sequence. Percentage overlap between repertoires was calculated by dividing the number of shared unique clonotypes by the size of the smaller repertoire. Repertoire richness was assessed with RTK rarefaction, the Chao1 estimator, and Recon v2.1 estimates of unobserved clonotypes. OLGA was used to compute generation probabilities for all TCRbeta clonotypes that the gDNA method yielded from a handful of donors. What TCRdb holds here is the immuneACCESS table cut down to in-frame rearrangements. Part of the clones is not present; checked against another copy, under half of the missing clones reflect an unresolved V gene, and the others are unexplained. The DNA gave D and trimming, while V, J and clone size come from that table. The sample table lists some 2,000,000 clones, roughly 94% of them with a count of one. The leading ten clones occupy 0.1% to 0.15% of the sample.

Sequenced input: naive CD4+ T cells sorted from blood. The cell subset or site label, as the study defines it: CD45RA+ positively selected. This TCR came from a man between 18 and 29 years old in good health. Recombination joined TRBV5-1 with TRBJ1-1; 10 middle bases align to TRBD1. In nucleotides, the sequence is TGCGCCAGCAGCTCCGGACAGGGGGTAGATGCTTTCTTT. This translates into CASSSGQGVDAFF. This CDR3, with the reference TRBV5-1 and TRBJ1-1 proteins standing in past its ends, gives the full variable domain KAGVTQTPRYLIKTRGQQVTLSCSPISGHRSVSWYQQTPGQGLQFLFEYFSETQRNKGNFPGRFSGRQFSNSRSEMNVSTLELGDSALYLCASSSGQGVDAFFGQGTRLTVV.